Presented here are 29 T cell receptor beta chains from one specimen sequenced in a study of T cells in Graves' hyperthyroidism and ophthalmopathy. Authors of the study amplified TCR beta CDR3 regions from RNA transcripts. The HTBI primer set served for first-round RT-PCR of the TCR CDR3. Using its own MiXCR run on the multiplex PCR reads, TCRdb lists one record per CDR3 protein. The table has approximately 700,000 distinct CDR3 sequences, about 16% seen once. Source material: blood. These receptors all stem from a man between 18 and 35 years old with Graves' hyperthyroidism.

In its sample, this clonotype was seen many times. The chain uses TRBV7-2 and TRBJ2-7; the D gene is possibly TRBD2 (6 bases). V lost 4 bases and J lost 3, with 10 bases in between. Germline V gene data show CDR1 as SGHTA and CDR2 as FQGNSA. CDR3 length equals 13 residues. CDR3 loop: CASSSRTIYEQYF. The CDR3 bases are TGTGCCAGCAGCTCGCGGACTATCTACGAGCAGTACTTC.

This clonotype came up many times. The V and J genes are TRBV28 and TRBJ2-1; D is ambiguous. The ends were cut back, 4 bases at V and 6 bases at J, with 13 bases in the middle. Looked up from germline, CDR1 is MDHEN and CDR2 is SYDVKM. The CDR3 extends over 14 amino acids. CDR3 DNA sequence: TGTGCCAGCAGTTCAATCCCACAGACCAATGAGCAGTTCTTC. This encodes CASSSIPQTNEQFF.

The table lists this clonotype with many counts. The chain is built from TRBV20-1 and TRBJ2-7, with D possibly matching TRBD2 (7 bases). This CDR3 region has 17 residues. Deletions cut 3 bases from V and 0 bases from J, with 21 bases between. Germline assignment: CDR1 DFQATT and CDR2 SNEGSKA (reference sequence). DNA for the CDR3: TGCAGTGCTAGTTACGGGGGGCCCCACTTCGACTCCTACGAGCAGTACTTC. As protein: CSASYGGPHFDSYEQYF.

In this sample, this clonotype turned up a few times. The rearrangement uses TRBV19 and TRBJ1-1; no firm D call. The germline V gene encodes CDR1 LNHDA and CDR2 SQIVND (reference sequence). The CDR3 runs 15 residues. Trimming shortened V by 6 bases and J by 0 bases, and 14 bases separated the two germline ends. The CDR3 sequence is CASRRQETMNTEAFF. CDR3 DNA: TGTGCCAGTAGGAGACAAGAAACAATGAACACTGAAGCTTTCTTT.

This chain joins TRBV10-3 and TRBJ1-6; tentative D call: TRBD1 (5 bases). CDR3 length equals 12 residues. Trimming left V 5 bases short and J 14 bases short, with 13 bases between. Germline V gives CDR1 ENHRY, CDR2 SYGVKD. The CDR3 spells CAISPIQGALHF. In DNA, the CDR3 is TGTGCCATCAGTCCGATCCAAGGGGCCCTCCACTTT.

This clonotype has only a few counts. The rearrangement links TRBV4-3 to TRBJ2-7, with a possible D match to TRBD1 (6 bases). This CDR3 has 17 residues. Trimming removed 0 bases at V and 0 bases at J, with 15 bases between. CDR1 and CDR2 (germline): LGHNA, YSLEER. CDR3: CASSQDPGDPSSYEQYF. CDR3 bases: TGCGCCAGCAGCCAAGACCCAGGGGACCCAAGCTCCTACGAGCAGTACTTC.

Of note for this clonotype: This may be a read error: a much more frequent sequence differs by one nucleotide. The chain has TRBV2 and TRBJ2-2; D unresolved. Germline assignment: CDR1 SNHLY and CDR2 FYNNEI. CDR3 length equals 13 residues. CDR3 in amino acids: CVSSERYTGELFF. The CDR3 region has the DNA TGTGTCAGCAGTGAACGGTACACCGGGGAGCTGTTTTTT.

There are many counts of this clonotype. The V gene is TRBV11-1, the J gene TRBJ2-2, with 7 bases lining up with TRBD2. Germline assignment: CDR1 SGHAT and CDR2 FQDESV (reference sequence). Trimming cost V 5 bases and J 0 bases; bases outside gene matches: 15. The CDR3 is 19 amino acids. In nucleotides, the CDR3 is TGTGCCAGCAGCCCCCCTTGGGTAGCGGGTACCTCGAACACCGGGGAGCTGTTTTTT. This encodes CASSPPWVAGTSNTGELFF.

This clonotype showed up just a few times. The CDR3 DNA follows: TGTGCCAGCAGCTTGCGTTCCTCGGAGGCCTACGAGCAGTACTTC. Translation: CASSLRSSEAYEQYF. The J gene is TRBJ2-7, the V gene TRBV5-4; D possibly corresponds to TRBD2 (5 bases). With 1 base removed from V and 2 bases from J, the gap between germline ends came to 13 bases. From germline, CDR1 is SGHNT and CDR2 YYREEE (reference sequence). The CDR3 covers 15 residues.

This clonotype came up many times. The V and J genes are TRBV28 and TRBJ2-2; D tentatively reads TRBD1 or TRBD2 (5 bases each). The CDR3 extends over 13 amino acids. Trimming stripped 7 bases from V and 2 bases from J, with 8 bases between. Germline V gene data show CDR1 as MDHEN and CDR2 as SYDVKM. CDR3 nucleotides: TGTGCCAGCAAAGGGACCAACACCGGGGAGCTGTTTTTT. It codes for CASKGTNTGELFF.

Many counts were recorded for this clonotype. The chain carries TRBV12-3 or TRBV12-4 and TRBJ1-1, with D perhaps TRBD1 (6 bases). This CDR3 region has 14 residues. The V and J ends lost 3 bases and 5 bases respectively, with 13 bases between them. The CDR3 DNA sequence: TGTGCCAGCAGTTTGAGTCAGGGGAAGACTGAAGCTTTCTTT. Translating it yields CASSLSQGKTEAFF.

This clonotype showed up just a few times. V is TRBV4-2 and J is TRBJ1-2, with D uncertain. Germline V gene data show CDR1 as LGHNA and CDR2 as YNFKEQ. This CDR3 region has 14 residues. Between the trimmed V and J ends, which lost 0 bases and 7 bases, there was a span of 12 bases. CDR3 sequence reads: CASSQDMGRSGYTF. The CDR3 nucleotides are TGTGCCAGCAGCCAAGATATGGGTCGCAGTGGCTACACCTTC.

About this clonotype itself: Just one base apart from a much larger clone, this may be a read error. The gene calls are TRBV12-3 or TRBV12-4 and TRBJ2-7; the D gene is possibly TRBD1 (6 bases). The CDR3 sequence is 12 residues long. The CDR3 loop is CASRSDRDEEYF. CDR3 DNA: TGTGCCAGCAGGTCGGACAGAGACGAGGAGTACTTC.

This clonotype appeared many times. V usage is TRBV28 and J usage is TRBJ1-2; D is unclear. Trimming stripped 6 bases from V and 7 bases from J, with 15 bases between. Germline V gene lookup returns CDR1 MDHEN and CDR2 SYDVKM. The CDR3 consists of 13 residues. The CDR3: CASSLVGIRGYTF. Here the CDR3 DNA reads TGTGCCAGCAGCCTTGTGGGAATTCGTGGCTACACCTTC.

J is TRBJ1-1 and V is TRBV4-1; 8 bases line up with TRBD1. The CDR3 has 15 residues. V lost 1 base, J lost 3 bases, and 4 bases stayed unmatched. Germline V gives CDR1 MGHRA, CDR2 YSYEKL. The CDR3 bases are TGCGCCAGCAGCCAAGGACAGGGGCCCCACACTGAAGCTTTCTTT. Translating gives CASSQGQGPHTEAFF.

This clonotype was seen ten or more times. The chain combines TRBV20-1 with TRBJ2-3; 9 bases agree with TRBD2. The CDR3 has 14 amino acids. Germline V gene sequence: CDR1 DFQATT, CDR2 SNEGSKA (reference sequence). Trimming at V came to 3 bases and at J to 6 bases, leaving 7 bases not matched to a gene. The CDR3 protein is CSARVLSGRDTQYF. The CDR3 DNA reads TGCAGTGCTAGGGTTCTCAGCGGGAGGGATACGCAGTATTTT.

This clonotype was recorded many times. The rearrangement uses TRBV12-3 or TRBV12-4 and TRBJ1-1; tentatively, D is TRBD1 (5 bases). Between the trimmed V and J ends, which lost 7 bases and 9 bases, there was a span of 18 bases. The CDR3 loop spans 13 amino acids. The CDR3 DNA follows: TGTGCCAGCACCACAACGGCCGACAGACAAGCTTTCTTT. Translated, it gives CASTTTADRQAFF.

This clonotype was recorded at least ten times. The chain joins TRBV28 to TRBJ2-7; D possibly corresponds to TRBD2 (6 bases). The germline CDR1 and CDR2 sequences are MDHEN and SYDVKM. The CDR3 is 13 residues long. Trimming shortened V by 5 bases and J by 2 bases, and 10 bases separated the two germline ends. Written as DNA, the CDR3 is TGTGCCAGCAGTCCGGGGGACGCCTACGAGCAGTACTTC. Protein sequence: CASSPGDAYEQYF.

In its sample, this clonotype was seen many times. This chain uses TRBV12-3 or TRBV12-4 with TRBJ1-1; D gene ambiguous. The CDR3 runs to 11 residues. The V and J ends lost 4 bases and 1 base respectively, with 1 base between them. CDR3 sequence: CASSWNTEAFF. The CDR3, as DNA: TGTGCCAGCAGTTGGAACACTGAAGCTTTCTTT.

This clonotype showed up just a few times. CDR3 loop: CASSQVTTGFFYEQYF. The CDR3 nucleotides are TGTGCCAGCAGCCAAGTGACGACAGGATTCTTCTACGAGCAGTACTTC. This sequence joins TRBV14 and TRBJ2-7; D is possibly TRBD1 (6 bases). In germline, CDR1 is SGHDN, CDR2 FVKESK. The ends were cut back, 1 base at V and 3 bases at J, with 16 bases in the middle. The CDR3 spans 16 residues.

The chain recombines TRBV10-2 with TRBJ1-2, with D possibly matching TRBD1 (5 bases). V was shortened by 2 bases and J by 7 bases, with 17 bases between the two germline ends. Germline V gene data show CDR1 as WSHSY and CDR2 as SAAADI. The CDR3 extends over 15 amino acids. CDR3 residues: CASSERGQLRGGYTF. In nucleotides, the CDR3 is TGCGCCAGCAGTGAGCGAGGGCAGCTTAGGGGTGGCTACACCTTC.

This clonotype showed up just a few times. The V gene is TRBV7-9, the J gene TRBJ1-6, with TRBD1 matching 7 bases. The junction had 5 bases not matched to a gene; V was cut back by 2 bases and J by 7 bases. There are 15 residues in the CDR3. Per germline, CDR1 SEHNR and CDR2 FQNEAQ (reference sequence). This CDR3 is CASSLYRGPNSPLHF. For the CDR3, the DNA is TGTGCCAGCAGCTTATATAGGGGGCCCAATTCACCCCTCCACTTT. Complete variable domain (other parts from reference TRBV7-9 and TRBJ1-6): DTGVSQNPRHKITKRGQNVTFRCDPISEHNRLYWYRQTLGQGPEFLTYFQNEAQLEKSRLLSDRFSAERPKGSFSTLEIQRTEQGDSAMYLCASSLYRGPNSPLHFGNGTRLTVT.

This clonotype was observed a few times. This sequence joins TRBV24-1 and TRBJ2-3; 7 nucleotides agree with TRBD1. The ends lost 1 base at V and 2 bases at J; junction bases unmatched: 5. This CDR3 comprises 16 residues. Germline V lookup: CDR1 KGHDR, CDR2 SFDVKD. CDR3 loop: CATSDFTGVSTDTQYF. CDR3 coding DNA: TGTGCCACCAGTGATTTCACAGGGGTTTCCACAGATACGCAGTATTTT.

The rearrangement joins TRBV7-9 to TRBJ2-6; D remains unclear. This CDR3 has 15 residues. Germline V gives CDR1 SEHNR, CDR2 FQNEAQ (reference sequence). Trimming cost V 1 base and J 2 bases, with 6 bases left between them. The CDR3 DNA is TGTGCCAGCAGCTTAGGGTCAGCTGGGGCCAACGTCCTGACTTTC. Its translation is CASSLGSAGANVLTF.

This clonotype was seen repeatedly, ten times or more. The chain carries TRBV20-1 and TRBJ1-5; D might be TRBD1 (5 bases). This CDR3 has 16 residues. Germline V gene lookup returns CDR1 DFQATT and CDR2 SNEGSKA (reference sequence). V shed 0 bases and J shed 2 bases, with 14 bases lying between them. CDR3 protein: CSARDPAGKGNQPQHF. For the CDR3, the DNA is TGCAGTGCTAGAGATCCCGCAGGGAAGGGCAATCAGCCCCAGCATTTT.

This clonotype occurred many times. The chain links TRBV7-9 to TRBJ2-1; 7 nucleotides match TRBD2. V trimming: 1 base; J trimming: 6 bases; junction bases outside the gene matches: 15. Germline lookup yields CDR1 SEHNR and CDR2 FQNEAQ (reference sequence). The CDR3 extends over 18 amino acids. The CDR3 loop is CASSLVRLREGLSNEQFF. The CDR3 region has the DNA TGTGCCAGCAGCTTAGTTCGATTGAGGGAGGGCCTCTCCAATGAGCAGTTCTTC. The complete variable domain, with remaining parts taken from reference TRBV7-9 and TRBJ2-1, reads DTGVSQNPRHKITKRGQNVTFRCDPISEHNRLYWYRQTLGQGPEFLTYFQNEAQLEKSRLLSDRFSAERPKGSFSTLEIQRTEQGDSAMYLCASSLVRLREGLSNEQFFGPGTRLTVL.

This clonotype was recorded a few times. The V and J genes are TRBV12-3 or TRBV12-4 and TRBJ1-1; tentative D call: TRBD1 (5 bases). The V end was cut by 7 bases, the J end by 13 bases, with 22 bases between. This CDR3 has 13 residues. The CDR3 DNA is TGTGCCAGCACTACCGGGGAGGGGCCCCGGGTTTTCTTT. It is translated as CASTTGEGPRVFF.

DNA for the CDR3: TGTGCCAGCAGCCAAAGCCCAACCTACAATGAGCAGTTCTTC. Translation gives CASSQSPTYNEQFF. The rearrangement joins TRBV3-1 to TRBJ2-1, with D uncertain. Trimming took off 2 bases at V and 2 bases at J, with 7 bases between the two ends. The germline gives CDR1 LGHDT, CDR2 YNNKEL (reference sequence). There are 14 residues in the CDR3.

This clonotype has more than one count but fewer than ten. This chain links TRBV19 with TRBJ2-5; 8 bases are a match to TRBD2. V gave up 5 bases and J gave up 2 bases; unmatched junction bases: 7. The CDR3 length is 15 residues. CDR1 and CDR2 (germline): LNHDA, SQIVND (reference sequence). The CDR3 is CASSPTAGEQETQYF. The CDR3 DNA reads TGTGCCAGTAGTCCGACAGCGGGAGAACAAGAGACCCAGTACTTC.